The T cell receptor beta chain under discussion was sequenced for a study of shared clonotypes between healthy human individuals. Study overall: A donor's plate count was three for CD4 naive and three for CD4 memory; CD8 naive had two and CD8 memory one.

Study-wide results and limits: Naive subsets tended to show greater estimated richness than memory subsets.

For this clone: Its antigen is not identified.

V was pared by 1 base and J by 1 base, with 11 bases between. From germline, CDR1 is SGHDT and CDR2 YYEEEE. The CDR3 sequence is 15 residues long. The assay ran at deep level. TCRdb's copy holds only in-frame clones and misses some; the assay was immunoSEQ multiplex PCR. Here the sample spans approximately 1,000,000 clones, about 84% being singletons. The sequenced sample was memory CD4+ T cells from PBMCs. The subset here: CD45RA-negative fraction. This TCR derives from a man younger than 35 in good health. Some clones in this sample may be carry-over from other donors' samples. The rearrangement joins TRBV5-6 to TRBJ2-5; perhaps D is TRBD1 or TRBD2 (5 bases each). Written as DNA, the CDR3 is TGTGCCAGCAGCTTGTCCGGGACGCTCCAAGAGACCCAGTACTTC. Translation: CASSLSGTLQETQYF. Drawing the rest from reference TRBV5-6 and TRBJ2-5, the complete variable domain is DAGVTQSPTHLIKTRGQQVTLRCSPKSGHDTVSWYQQALGQGPQFIFQYYEEEERQRGNFPDRFSGHQFPNYSSELNVNALLLGDSALYLCASSLSGTLQETQYFGPGTRLLVL.